Shown below are 24 T cell receptor beta chains from a single sample sequenced in a study of blood T cell repertoires in COVID-19. Profiling relied on immunoSEQ multiplex PCR, and the TCRdb table lists in-frame clones only, not all of them. This repertoire shows a few hundred thousand clones, 80% to 90% found once; its top ten account for over 0.95%. Specimen: PBMCs or T cells enriched from blood (not recorded which). These receptors all stem from a man in his late teens or twenties who had recovered from COVID-19.

The chain carries TRBV19 and TRBJ2-5, with D tentatively TRBD1 (5 bases). This CDR3 comprises 16 residues. Germline CDR1 is LNHDA and CDR2 is SQIVND (reference sequence). V gave up 3 bases and J gave up 2 bases, with 16 bases separating them. CDR3 region: CASSILSGLTQETQYF. The CDR3 coding sequence is TGTGCCAGTAGTATTCTGTCAGGGTTAACTCAAGAGACCCAGTACTTC.

The rearrangement links TRBV18 to TRBJ1-4, with 9 bases aligning to TRBD1. The CDR3 spans 15 residues. Germline V gene data show CDR1 as KGHSH and CDR2 as LQKENI. After removal of 3 bases from V and 7 bases from J, the junction contained 6 bases not matched to a gene. This CDR3 is CASSPVQGAIEKLFF. The CDR3 bases are TGTGCCAGCTCACCTGTACAGGGGGCTATTGAAAAACTGTTTTTT.

The chain combines TRBV6-6 with TRBJ2-1; 9 bases fit TRBD2. Looked up from germline, CDR1 is MNHNY and CDR2 is SVGAGI (reference sequence). The CDR3 is made up of 15 amino acids. After removal of 2 bases from V and 5 bases from J, the junction contained 4 bases not matched to a gene. The CDR3 spells CASSYMAGGNNEQFF. CDR3 DNA sequence: TGTGCCAGCAGTTACATGGCGGGAGGGAACAATGAGCAGTTCTTC.

This sequence joins TRBV15 and TRBJ1-1, with 8 bases aligning to TRBD1. The germline V gene encodes CDR1 LNHNV and CDR2 YYDKDF (reference sequence). This CDR3 has 16 residues. Trimming cost V 4 bases and J 1 base; bases outside gene matches: 8. The CDR3 reads CATSTAPGTGNTEAFF. CDR3 in DNA: TGTGCCACCAGCACCGCACCCGGGACAGGGAACACTGAAGCTTTCTTT.

The CDR3 region is CASSSNRGADPNEKLFF. CDR3 bases: TGTGCCAGCAGTTCAAACCGGGGGGCAGACCCCAATGAAAAACTGTTTTTT. The genes are TRBV27 and TRBJ1-4; D is perhaps TRBD1 (6 bases). Deletions cut 4 bases from V and 5 bases from J, with 20 bases between. The length of the CDR3 is 17 residues. Per the germline V gene, CDR1 is MNHEY and CDR2 is SMNVEV (reference sequence).

V is TRBV11-1 and J is TRBJ2-3, with a tentative D call TRBD1 (6 bases). The CDR3 sequence is 13 residues long. Trimming pared 5 bases from V and 9 bases from J, leaving 15 bases between. Germline CDR1 reads SGHAT; CDR2 reads FQDESV (reference sequence). The chain's CDR3 is CASSNTGSETQYF. The CDR3 nucleotides are TGTGCCAGCAGCAATACAGGGTCGGAGACGCAGTATTTT.

This chain joins TRBV13 and TRBJ2-7; 8 positions match TRBD1. Trimming cost V 5 bases and J 0 bases; bases outside gene matches: 9. Germline loops: CDR1 PRHDT, CDR2 FYEKMQ (reference sequence). The CDR3 spans 16 residues. The CDR3, as DNA: TGTGCCAGCAGCCAAACCGGGACAGGAGTCTCCTACGAGCAGTACTTC. Translating it yields CASSQTGTGVSYEQYF.

This chain joins TRBV7-9 and TRBJ2-7, with a weak D call TRBD1 (6 bases). CDR1 is SEHNR, CDR2 FQNEAQ, per germline (reference sequence). This CDR3 spans 15 amino acids. V was trimmed by 4 bases and J by 1 base, leaving 14 bases between them. The CDR3 DNA follows: TGTGCCAGCAGCTCACCCACAGGGCAATCCTACGAGCAGTACTTC. This codes for CASSSPTGQSYEQYF.

The chain recombines TRBV19 with TRBJ1-2; 7 bases map to TRBD1. V dropped 9 bases and J dropped 2; count of bases not matched to a gene: 15. The CDR3 length is 16 residues. Germline CDR1 LNHDA, CDR2 SQIVND (reference sequence). DNA for the CDR3: TGTGCCAGCTCGACTATCGGGGGGGACAGCAACTATGGCTACACCTTC. Its translation: CASSTIGGDSNYGYTF.

V gene TRBV5-1 combines with J gene TRBJ1-1; tentative D call: TRBD1 (5 bases). Trimming pared 4 bases from V and 2 bases from J, leaving 12 bases between. The germline V gene encodes CDR1 SGHRS and CDR2 YFSETQ. The CDR3 length is 14 residues. The CDR3 DNA follows: TGCGCCAGCAGCCGGTGGGGGGTAAACACTGAAGCTTTCTTT. Its translation: CASSRWGVNTEAFF.

The CDR3 DNA sequence: TGTGCCAGCAGTGTGACTCAGAGCACAGATACGCAGTATTTT. Amino acid sequence: CASSVTQSTDTQYF. This chain connects TRBV6-4 to TRBJ2-3; D is undetermined. V lost 4 bases, J lost 0 bases, and 8 bases lay in between. Germline loops: CDR1 MRHNA, CDR2 SNTAGT. The CDR3 is 14 amino acids.

The chain links TRBV14 to TRBJ2-1, with 9 bases aligning to TRBD2. The CDR3 covers 17 residues. Per the germline V gene, CDR1 is SGHDN and CDR2 is FVKESK. Germline trimming cut 3 bases from V and 6 bases from J; bases unmatched to any gene: 12. This CDR3 reads CASSHRSLRGGFNEQFF. DNA of the CDR3: TGTGCCAGCAGCCACCGATCATTGCGGGGGGGTTTCAATGAGCAGTTCTTC.

The chain combines TRBV6-5 with TRBJ1-3, with D uncertain. The CDR3 length is 14 residues. V gave up 6 bases and J gave up 4 bases, with 13 bases separating them. CDR1 is MNHEY, CDR2 SVGAGI, per germline. The DNA for the CDR3 is TGTGCCAGCAGCCACGGGAGGCAGGGAAACACCATATATTTT. It is translated as CASSHGRQGNTIYF.

The chain employs TRBV18 and TRBJ2-7; D perhaps matches TRBD1 (8 bases). The CDR3 length is 15 residues. V lost 4 bases to trimming and J lost 5 bases, with 18 bases between them. In germline, CDR1 is KGHSH, CDR2 LQKENI. The CDR3 is CASSLGWTGRDEQYF. DNA of the CDR3: TGTGCCAGCTCACTTGGGTGGACAGGGAGGGACGAGCAGTACTTC.

The chain recombines TRBV2 with TRBJ1-1; 8 bases are a match to TRBD1. Trimming took 6 bases from V and 3 from J; bases not matched to a gene: 6. Germline V gene data show CDR1 as SNHLY and CDR2 as FYNNEI. This CDR3 contains 14 residues. CDR3 bases: TGTGCCAGCAGGGGAGACAGGGGCGACACTGAAGCTTTCTTT. This gives the protein CASRGDRGDTEAFF.

This chain uses TRBV6-4 with TRBJ2-2, with a possible D match to TRBD1 (6 bases). V lost 1 base and J lost 2, with 14 bases in between. The CDR3 is 17 residues long. The germline V gene encodes CDR1 MRHNA and CDR2 SNTAGT. CDR3 protein: CASSDFPQGSNTGELFF. The CDR3 DNA reads as TGTGCCAGCAGTGACTTCCCACAGGGTAGTAACACCGGGGAGCTGTTTTTT.

This chain joins TRBV10-1 and TRBJ1-1; 7 bases line up with TRBD1. Germline CDR1 is WNHNN and CDR2 is SYGVQD (reference sequence). The CDR3 contains 14 residues. V trimming: 6 bases; J trimming: 1 base; junction bases outside the gene matches: 5. This CDR3 is CASSLNRGNTEAFF. DNA for the CDR3: TGCGCCAGCAGCCTAAACAGGGGGAACACTGAAGCTTTCTTT.

This clone was seen a few times. The gene calls are TRBV5-1 and TRBJ2-7; D may be TRBD2 (6 bases). Germline CDR1 is SGHRS and CDR2 is YFSETQ. The CDR3 contains 15 residues. Trimming stripped 5 bases from V and 3 bases from J, with 18 bases between. The CDR3 sequence is CASSPSAGLGYEQYF. In nucleotides, the CDR3 is TGCGCCAGCAGTCCTAGCGCGGGGTTAGGCTACGAGCAGTACTTC.

To note about this clone: This sample includes further DNA sequences coding for the same CDR3. The chain has TRBV12-3 or TRBV12-4 and TRBJ1-2, with D perhaps matching TRBD1 (5 bases). The CDR3 totals 11 residues. V dropped 7 bases and J dropped 4 bases, with 7 bases sitting between them. The CDR3 reads CASTTGYGYTF. The CDR3 region has the DNA TGTGCCAGCACTACAGGCTATGGCTACACCTTC.

The V gene is TRBV7-6, the J gene TRBJ2-7, with D perhaps TRBD2 (7 bases). The germline CDR1 and CDR2 sequences are SGHVS and FNYEAQ. The V and J ends lost 5 bases and 2 bases respectively, with 16 bases between them. This CDR3 contains 15 residues. CDR3 residues: CASSPLQGGTYEQYF. CDR3 nucleotide sequence: TGTGCCAGCAGCCCATTACAGGGAGGGACCTACGAGCAGTACTTC.

The chain joins TRBV11-2 to TRBJ2-1, with D possibly matching TRBD2 (5 bases). The germline CDR1 and CDR2 sequences are SGHAT and FQNNGV. The length of the CDR3 is 15 residues. The V end lost 5 bases, the J end lost 4 bases, and 15 bases lay between the germline ends. The CDR3 DNA sequence: TGTGCCAGCAGCCGAAGACTACTTACTTACAATGAGCAGTTCTTC. Translating it yields CASSRRLLTYNEQFF.

The V and J genes are TRBV27 and TRBJ1-1; perhaps TRBD1 as D (6 bases). Trimming pared 7 bases from V and 1 base from J, leaving 13 bases between. Germline CDR1 MNHEY, CDR2 SMNVEV (reference sequence). The CDR3 spans 14 residues. The CDR3 nucleotides read TGTGCCAGCAACTTCGGGGGGCAGAACACTGAAGCTTTCTTT. It specifies CASNFGGQNTEAFF.

V and J are TRBV5-4 and TRBJ1-1; TRBD1 matches at 8 bases. V lost 4 bases, J lost 5 bases, and 10 bases stayed unmatched. The CDR3 spans 15 residues. Germline V lookup: CDR1 SGHNT, CDR2 YYREEE (reference sequence). The CDR3 reads CASSPVNRGRTEAFF. The CDR3 nucleotides are TGTGCCAGCAGCCCTGTCAACAGGGGGAGGACTGAAGCTTTCTTT. The whole variable domain, filled in from reference TRBV5-4 and TRBJ1-1, reads ETGVTQSPTHLIKTRGQQVTLRCSSQSGHNTVSWYQQALGQGPQFIFQYYREEENGRGNFPPRFSGLQFPNYSSELNVNALELDDSALYLCASSPVNRGRTEAFFGQGTRLTVV.

The V gene is TRBV3-1 (or the pseudogene TRBV3-2), the J gene TRBJ2-3, with 8 bases aligning to TRBD2. V lost 6 bases, J lost 5 bases, and 4 bases stayed unmatched. Germline V gene sequence: CDR1 LGHDT, CDR2 YNNKEL (reference sequence). This CDR3 region has 13 residues. CDR3 in DNA: TGTGCCAGCAGGCAACGGGGGGGAGATACGCAGTATTTT. Protein sequence: CASRQRGGDTQYF.